One sample yielded the 30 T cell receptor beta chains listed below, sequenced in a study of blood T cell repertoires in COVID-19. Libraries were prepared by immunoSEQ multiplex PCR; TCRdb keeps only in-frame clonotypes and omits some of them. The sample records some 280,000 clones, roughly nine tenths being singletons. Sample: peripheral blood. The receptors here all came from a woman in her forties who had recovered from COVID-19.

The chain combines TRBV6-5 with TRBJ2-7; 7 bases agree with TRBD2. Germline values: CDR1 MNHEY, CDR2 SVGAGI. Trimming removed 0 bases from V and 4 bases from J; junction bases left unmatched: 6. There are 15 residues in the CDR3. CDR3 coding DNA: TGTGCCAGCAGTTACTCAAGGGAGGGCGGTTACGAGCAGTACTTC. It translates to CASSYSREGGYEQYF.

This rearrangement joins TRBV18 to TRBJ2-7; 16 bases are shared with TRBD2. Germline CDR1 reads KGHSH; CDR2 reads LQKENI. The junction had 5 bases not matched to a gene; V was cut back by 0 bases and J by 6 bases. This CDR3 contains 17 residues. In nucleotides, the CDR3 is TGTGCCAGCTCACCACCGGGACTAGCGGGAGGGCCTCGCGAGCAGTACTTC. It specifies CASSPPGLAGGPREQYF.

This chain connects TRBV24-1 to TRBJ2-1, with D perhaps matching TRBD1 (5 bases). Germline lookup yields CDR1 KGHDR and CDR2 SFDVKD. This CDR3 spans 15 amino acids. The V gene lost 3 bases and the J gene lost 3 bases, with 11 bases spanning the gap. CDR3 sequence (DNA): TGTGCCACCAGTGATCCGCAGGGCTTCTACAATGAGCAGTTCTTC. It is translated as CATSDPQGFYNEQFF.

This chain links TRBV13 with TRBJ2-2, with 14 bases identical to TRBD2. CDR1 is PRHDT, CDR2 FYEKMQ, per germline (reference sequence). The CDR3 totals 17 residues. Trimming took 3 bases from V and 7 from J; bases not matched to a gene: 7. DNA for the CDR3: TGTGCCAGCAGCTTTCAGACTAGCGGGAGGGCCGGCGGGGAGCTGTTTTTT. It specifies CASSFQTSGRAGGELFF. Filled out from reference TRBV13 and TRBJ2-2, the complete variable domain reads AAGVIQSPRHLIKEKRETATLKCYPIPRHDTVYWYQQGPGQDPQFLISFYEKMQSDKGSIPDRFSAQQFSDYHSELNMSSLELGDSALYFCASSFQTSGRAGGELFFGEGSRLTVL.

J is TRBJ2-3 and V is TRBV10-3; no clear D gene. Trimming took 3 bases from V and 2 from J, leaving 3 bases between them. The germline gives CDR1 ENHRY, CDR2 SYGVKD. The CDR3 spans 12 residues. CDR3 sequence: CAISDYTDTQYF. The CDR3 DNA follows: TGTGCCATCAGTGATTACACAGATACGCAGTATTTT.

This clone was seen once. The gene calls are TRBV27 and TRBJ2-1, with TRBD2 identical over 10 bases. V dropped 4 bases and J dropped 4; count of bases not matched to a gene: 10. Germline loops: CDR1 MNHEY, CDR2 SMNVEV (reference sequence). The CDR3 contains 17 residues. In nucleotides, the CDR3 is TGTGCCAGCAGTTCCCCCTTTAGCGGGGGGCCGTACAATGAGCAGTTCTTC. This sequence encodes CASSSPFSGGPYNEQFF.

V usage is TRBV25-1 and J usage is TRBJ2-1; D is uncertain. The V end was cut by 4 bases, the J end by 3 bases, with 7 bases between. Germline V gene sequence: CDR1 MGHDK, CDR2 SYGVNS. This CDR3 has 13 amino acids. CDR3 in DNA: TGTGCCAGCAGTGCCACTGACTACAATGAGCAGTTCTTC. Encoded protein: CASSATDYNEQFF.

Written as DNA, the CDR3 is TGTGCCAGCAGCTCGGACAGGGAAGTCACTGAAGCTTTCTTT. It is translated as CASSSDREVTEAFF. The chain recombines TRBV7-9 with TRBJ1-1; 8 nucleotides agree with TRBD1. The CDR3 is 14 amino acids. CDR1 and CDR2 (germline): SEHNR, FQNEAQ (reference sequence). With V trimmed by 4 bases and J by 4 bases, 5 bases remained unmatched.

The genes are TRBV3-1 (or the pseudogene TRBV3-2) and TRBJ1-6; 9 nucleotides line up with TRBD1. With V trimmed by 2 bases and J by 9 bases, 8 bases remained unmatched. The CDR3 extends over 16 amino acids. Germline V gene data show CDR1 as LGHDT and CDR2 as YNNKEL (reference sequence). CDR3 sequence reads: CASSQYGTGSGSPLHF. The CDR3 nucleotides are TGTGCCAGCAGCCAATATGGGACAGGGTCAGGTTCACCCCTCCACTTT.

V gene TRBV4-1 combines with J gene TRBJ2-4, with 9 bases identical to TRBD1. CDR3 length: 15 amino acids. The V gene's germline CDR1 is MGHRA and CDR2 YSYEKL. Unmatched junction bases numbered 7, after V lost 2 bases and J lost 8 bases. CDR3 sequence (DNA): TGCGCCAGCAGCCAACCCGGACAGGGGATGGACATTCAGTACTTC. It specifies CASSQPGQGMDIQYF.

The chain links TRBV28 to TRBJ1-1; 9 bases line up with TRBD1. The CDR3 is 15 residues long. The J segment lost 4 bases and the V segment lost 8 bases, leaving 11 bases of the junction unmatched. Germline V CDR1 and CDR2: MDHEN, SYDVKM. CDR3 DNA: TGTGCCAGCGGCCAGACAGGGGGGTTGAGCACTGAAGCTTTCTTT. Translation: CASGQTGGLSTEAFF. Filled out from reference TRBV28 and TRBJ1-1, the complete variable domain reads DVKVTQSSRYLVKRTGEKVFLECVQDMDHENMFWYRQDPGLGLRLIYFSYDVKMKEKGDIPEGYSVSREKKERFSLILESASTNQTSMYLCASGQTGGLSTEAFFGQGTRLTVV.

The V call is TRBV10-1, the J call TRBJ1-4, with a possible D match to TRBD1 (5 bases). Trimming took 2 bases from V and 2 from J, leaving 6 bases between them. CDR3 length equals 14 residues. Germline CDR1 WNHNN, CDR2 SYGVQD (reference sequence). The CDR3 DNA reads as TGCGCCAGCAGTGAGGGGGCGACTAATGAAAAACTGTTTTTT. Amino acid sequence: CASSEGATNEKLFF.

V and J are TRBV5-3 and TRBJ2-5; the match to TRBD1 covers 7 bases. TRBV5-3 is marked as an open reading frame, function uncertain. The CDR3 loop spans 14 amino acids. V lost 5 bases to trimming and J lost 2 bases; unmatched junction nucleotides: 6. The chain's CDR3 is CARSPMDRQETQYF. CDR3 sequence (DNA): TGTGCCAGAAGTCCGATGGACAGGCAAGAGACCCAGTACTTC.

The chain has TRBV11-3 and TRBJ2-7; 11 bases agree with TRBD2. The V and J ends lost 4 bases and 4 bases, in that order; junction bases with no gene match: 15. Germline assignment: CDR1 SGHNT and CDR2 YENEEA. This CDR3 contains 18 residues. The CDR3 spells CASSSHPSVAGGVYEQYF. CDR3 nucleotides: TGTGCCAGCAGCTCACACCCCAGTGTAGCGGGAGGGGTATACGAGCAGTACTTC. Full variable domain (outside the CDR3, taken from reference TRBV11-3 and TRBJ2-7): EAGVVQSPRYKIIEKKQPVAFWCNPISGHNTLYWYLQNLGQGPELLIRYENEEAVDDSQLPKDRFSAERLKGVDSTLKIQPAELGDSAVYLCASSSHPSVAGGVYEQYFGPGTRLTVT.

The V call is TRBV28, the J call TRBJ2-1; 10 nucleotides agree with TRBD2. The germline gives CDR1 MDHEN, CDR2 SYDVKM. Unmatched junction bases numbered 15, after V lost 3 bases and J lost 1 base. CDR3 size: 20 residues. In DNA, the CDR3 is TGTGCCAGCAGTTTCTTGGATCGGGCTAGCGGGAGTGGTTCCTACAATGAGCAGTTCTTC. Protein sequence: CASSFLDRASGSGSYNEQFF.

The J gene is TRBJ2-1, the V gene TRBV7-3; 11 positions agree with TRBD2. The CDR3 consists of 15 residues. Germline values: CDR1 SGHTA, CDR2 FQGTGA. The ends lost 5 bases at V and 4 bases at J; junction bases unmatched: 4. CDR3 sequence: CASSVTSGSYNEQFF. The DNA of the CDR3 is TGTGCCAGCAGCGTCACTAGCGGGAGTTACAATGAGCAGTTCTTC.

The count of this clone is one. The chain is built from TRBV14 and TRBJ1-3; no firm D call. V was shortened by 1 base and J by 4 bases, with 5 bases between the two germline ends. Looked up from germline, CDR1 is SGHDN and CDR2 is FVKESK. There are 13 residues in the CDR3. The CDR3 spells CASSQGAGNTIYF. The CDR3 DNA reads TGTGCCAGCAGCCAAGGAGCAGGAAACACCATATATTTT.

The J gene is TRBJ2-3, the V gene TRBV7-2; 13 bases map to TRBD2. From germline, CDR1 is SGHTA and CDR2 FQGNSA. This CDR3 spans 17 amino acids. With 3 bases clipped from V and 5 bases from J, the junction kept 8 bases outside the gene matches. Here the CDR3 reads CASSFWTSGGSGDTQYF. Written as DNA, the CDR3 is TGTGCCAGCAGCTTCTGGACTAGCGGGGGAAGTGGAGATACGCAGTATTTT.

The rearrangement joins TRBV21-1 to TRBJ1-6; TRBD1 was called by the table and not checked on the DNA. TRBV21-1 is noted as a pseudogene. The CDR3 has 15 residues. The CDR3 is CASSKKGRNNSPLHF. The CDR3, as DNA: TGTGCCAGCAGCAAAAAAGGCAGGAATAATTCACCCCTCCACTTT.

The chain carries TRBV5-8 and TRBJ2-7; TRBD1 might be the D (6 bases). Germline-derived CDR1 and CDR2 are SGHTS and YDEGEE. There are 15 residues in the CDR3. V lost 5 bases and J lost 1, with 16 bases in between. This CDR3 reads CASRPLGHRSYEQYF. DNA of the CDR3: TGTGCCAGCAGACCCCTGGGACACCGATCCTACGAGCAGTACTTC. The full variable domain, its missing parts supplied by reference TRBV5-8 and TRBJ2-7, is EAGVTQSPTHLIKTRGQQATLRCSPISGHTSVYWYQQALGLGLQFLLWYDEGEERNRGNFPPRFSGRQFPNYSSELNVNALELEDSALYLCASRPLGHRSYEQYFGPGTRLTVT.

The chain uses TRBV2 and TRBJ2-1, with D possibly matching TRBD2 (6 bases). CDR3 length: 15 amino acids. The germline V gene encodes CDR1 SNHLY and CDR2 FYNNEI. Trimming took off 3 bases at V and 6 bases at J, with 15 bases between the two ends. CDR3 amino acids: CASSDALAGANEQFF. The CDR3 DNA reads as TGTGCCAGCAGTGATGCACTAGCTGGGGCCAATGAGCAGTTCTTC. The full variable domain, in which reference TRBV2 and TRBJ2-1 provide the parts outside the CDR3, is EPEVTQTPSHQVTQMGQEVILRCVPISNHLYFYWYRQILGQKVEFLVSFYNNEISEKSEIFDDQFSVERPDGSNFTLKIRSTKLEDSAMYFCASSDALAGANEQFFGPGTRLTVL.

The gene calls are TRBV4-1 and TRBJ2-7; 7 nucleotides match TRBD2. The CDR3 runs to 12 residues. The ends lost 4 bases at V and 5 bases at J; junction bases unmatched: 2. Germline loops: CDR1 MGHRA, CDR2 YSYEKL. The CDR3 is CASSPGGDEQYF. As DNA, the CDR3 is TGCGCCAGCAGCCCTGGGGGGGACGAGCAGTACTTC.

The V and J genes are TRBV9 and TRBJ2-3; D perhaps matches TRBD2 (6 bases). This CDR3 is 15 amino acids long. The germline CDR1 and CDR2 sequences are SGDLS and YYNGEE. V was clipped by 4 bases and J by 0 bases, with 12 bases between them. For the CDR3, the DNA is TGTGCCAGCAGCTCAACCAGCGGGAGCACAGATACGCAGTATTTT. This encodes CASSSTSGSTDTQYF.

This clone was seen once. The CDR3 protein is CASSFFGTETQYF. The CDR3, as DNA: TGTGCCAGCAGCTTTTTCGGTACAGAGACCCAGTACTTC. The chain combines TRBV11-2 with TRBJ2-5; no reliable D call. From germline, CDR1 is SGHAT and CDR2 FQNNGV. The V end lost 3 bases, the J end lost 4 bases, and 9 bases lay between the germline ends. The CDR3 length is 13 residues.

A few counts support this clone. The chain links TRBV19 to TRBJ2-3, with TRBD2 matching 11 bases. The CDR3 length is 16 residues. Germline V CDR1 and CDR2: LNHDA, SQIVND (reference sequence). Germline trimming cut 4 bases from V and 5 bases from J; bases unmatched to any gene: 8. The CDR3 loop reads CASSTHLAGGVDTQYF. The CDR3 DNA follows: TGTGCCAGTAGTACCCACCTAGCGGGAGGAGTAGATACGCAGTATTTT. Combining the CDR3 with reference TRBV19 and TRBJ2-3 gives the whole variable domain DGGITQSPKYLFRKEGQNVTLSCEQNLNHDAMYWYRQDPGQGLRLIYYSQIVNDFQKGDIAEGYSVSREKKESFPLTVTSAQKNPTAFYLCASSTHLAGGVDTQYFGPGTRLTVL.

This sequence joins TRBV7-2 and TRBJ2-5, with 9 bases that match TRBD2. The CDR3 contains 16 residues. Germline V gene lookup returns CDR1 SGHTA and CDR2 FQGNSA. V lost 1 base to trimming and J lost 1 base; unmatched junction nucleotides: 4. Here the CDR3 DNA reads TGTGCCAGCAGCTTAGGTGGCGGGGGGGTCCAAGAGACCCAGTACTTC. Its translation: CASSLGGGGVQETQYF. Supplemented by reference TRBV7-2 and TRBJ2-5, the full variable domain reads GAGVSQSPSNKVTEKGKDVELRCDPISGHTALYWYRQSLGQGLEFLIYFQGNSAPDKSGLPSDRFSAERTGGSVSTLTIQRTQQEDSAVYLCASSLGGGGVQETQYFGPGTRLLVL.

The V call is TRBV28, the J call TRBJ1-4; 7 bases are a match to TRBD1. Germline V gives CDR1 MDHEN, CDR2 SYDVKM. Trimming took 6 bases from V and 0 from J; bases not matched to a gene: 7. The CDR3 totals 16 residues. This CDR3 is CASSSRGSSTNEKLFF. For the CDR3, the DNA is TGTGCCAGCAGCTCCAGGGGGTCTTCAACTAATGAAAAACTGTTTTTT.

This clone showed up just once. The rearrangement links TRBV9 to TRBJ2-1; 9 bases are shared with TRBD2. V was clipped by 0 bases and J by 1 base; unmatched bases: 2. The CDR3 contains 16 residues. Germline V gives CDR1 SGDLS, CDR2 YYNGEE. The DNA for the CDR3 is TGTGCCAGCAGCGTAGACCTAGCGGGGTCCTACAATGAGCAGTTCTTC. This codes for CASSVDLAGSYNEQFF. Combining the CDR3 with reference TRBV9 and TRBJ2-1 gives the whole variable domain DSGVTQTPKHLITATGQRVTLRCSPRSGDLSVYWYQQSLDQGLQFLIQYYNGEERAKGNILERFSAQQFPDLHSELNLSSLELGDSALYFCASSVDLAGSYNEQFFGPGTRLTVL.

The chain recombines TRBV3-1 (or the pseudogene TRBV3-2) with TRBJ2-3; D is undetermined. This CDR3 is built from 14 residues. V lost 4 bases and J 6 bases, leaving 14 bases between the germline ends. Per germline, CDR1 LGHDT and CDR2 YNNKEL (reference sequence). Here the CDR3 DNA reads TGTGCCAGCAGCCCCTTCTTAACGGGTGATACGCAGTATTTT. Its protein is CASSPFLTGDTQYF.

The chain carries TRBV7-9 and TRBJ1-3; TRBD1 might be the D (6 bases). Germline V lookup: CDR1 SEHNR, CDR2 FQNEAQ (reference sequence). The CDR3 length is 17 residues. Trimming removed 4 bases from V and 1 base from J, with 17 bases in between. The CDR3 bases are TGTGCCAGCAGCTCCCTAGGGGGGGCTTTGTCTGGAAACACCATATATTTT. It yields the protein CASSSLGGALSGNTIYF.